This T cell receptor (beta chain) was captured in a study of cytomegalovirus exposure and HLA in healthy donors. Study-wide results and limits: As a later analysis showed, a missense DCLRE1C variant was linked to trimming of TCR beta V- and J-genes.

Amplification used 60 Vbeta primers and 13 Jbeta primers. Using immunoSEQ multiplex PCR, the repertoire was profiled, and TCRdb retains in-frame clones only, with some absent. The table has some 130,000 clones, around 63% seen once. A note on this clone: Antigen: not known.

The specimen sequenced was PBMCs. The sequence came from a man aged 40-49 years in good health and CMV-seropositive.

For the CDR3, the DNA is TGTGCCTGGAGACTAGCGGGAGCTTTGTTCTTC. Translation: CAWRLAGALFF. This chain connects TRBV30 to TRBJ2-1, with 11 bases identical to TRBD2. V was clipped by 3 bases and J by 15 bases; unmatched bases: 4. The CDR3 has 11 amino acids. Germline CDR1 is GTSNPN and CDR2 is SVGIG (reference sequence).